The 5 T cell receptor beta chains presented below share a single source sample, sequenced in a study of T cells after yellow fever vaccination. A single record per CDR3 protein comes from TCRdb applying MiXCR to the 5' RACE reads. Here the sample spans more than 450,000 distinct CDR3 sequences, 21% being singletons. The source was PBMCs, collected less than 25 days after the first yellow fever vaccination. Receptors were obtained from a man in his late teens or twenties who received the YFV17D yellow fever vaccine.

This clonotype was counted only a few times. The V gene is TRBV11-2, the J gene TRBJ1-1; possibly TRBD1 for D (5 bases). Trimming pared 1 base from V and 3 bases from J, leaving 12 bases between. The germline V gene encodes CDR1 SGHAT and CDR2 FQNNGV. The CDR3 is made up of 15 amino acids. The DNA of the CDR3 is TGTGCCAGCAGCTTAGTTCTGGGGGACTACACTGAAGCTTTCTTT. Its translation: CASSLVLGDYTEAFF. Together with reference TRBV11-2 and TRBJ1-1, the CDR3 gives the full variable domain: EAGVAQSPRYKIIEKRQSVAFWCNPISGHATLYWYQQILGQGPKLLIQFQNNGVVDDSQLPKDRFSAERLKGVDSTLKIQPAKLEDSAVYLCASSLVLGDYTEAFFGQGTRLTVV.

The sample holds a few counts of this clonotype. This chain connects TRBV28 to TRBJ2-7; D call uncertain. The CDR3 is 14 amino acids. The V gene lost 5 bases and the J gene lost 0 bases, with 11 bases spanning the gap. Germline V lookup: CDR1 MDHEN, CDR2 SYDVKM. CDR3 sequence reads: CASSTVSHSYEQYV. The CDR3 nucleotides are TGTGCCAGCAGTACGGTCAGCCACTCCTACGAGCAGTACGTC.

This chain joins TRBV5-5 and TRBJ2-3, with a possible D match to TRBD2 (6 bases). The CDR3 consists of 16 residues. Germline V gives CDR1 SGHKS, CDR2 YYEKEE (reference sequence). The V and J ends lost 0 bases and 9 bases respectively, with 20 bases between them. CDR3 amino acids: CASSLDLSGVWSTQYF. The CDR3 bases are TGTGCCAGCAGCTTGGACCTATCGGGGGTTTGGTCCACGCAGTATTTT. The whole variable domain, remainder taken from reference TRBV5-5 and TRBJ2-3, is DAGVTQSPTHLIKTRGQQVTLRCSPISGHKSVSWYQQVLGQGPQFIFQYYEKEERGRGNFPDRFSARQFPNYSSELNVNALLLGDSALYLCASSLDLSGVWSTQYFGPGTRLTVL.

V is TRBV12-3 or TRBV12-4 and J is TRBJ1-1, with 10 bases aligning to TRBD1. J lost 0 bases, V lost 8 bases, and 12 bases had no gene match. The CDR3 spans 17 residues. DNA for the CDR3: TGTGCCAGCTCTCCCGGGACAGGGGTATCCATGAACACTGAAGCTTTCTTT. This gives the protein CASSPGTGVSMNTEAFF.

This chain uses TRBV3-1 with TRBJ2-7; 8 bases agree with TRBD2. V gave up 0 bases and J gave up 3 bases; unmatched junction bases: 4. This CDR3 spans 15 amino acids. From germline, CDR1 is LGHDT and CDR2 YNNKEL (reference sequence). For the CDR3, the DNA is TGTGCCAGCAGCCAAGATCCCGGGACTAGCTACGAGCAGTACTTC. It codes for CASSQDPGTSYEQYF.